A selection of T cell receptor beta chains follows, all from one sample in a study of OX40 agonist ivuxolimab in advanced cancers. The data were produced by immunoSEQ multiplex PCR, yet TCRdb's version contains in-frame clones alone and is incomplete. The table shows 50,000 to 65,000 clones, with about nine tenths occurring only once. Sequencing used CD4+ or CD8+ T cells sorted from blood, obtained in a trial of the OX40 agonist ivuxolimab. The receptors stem from an adult with an advanced solid tumor such as melanoma, head and neck, liver or kidney cancer. Both conserved end residues are part of each CDR3. D genes are given only for firm matches. Size is stated for part of the rows, as once, few or many counts, or as a class when the clone is expanded.

v_gene: TRBV6-5
d_gene: .
j_gene: TRBJ1-2
abundance: .
CDR3nt: TGTGCCAGCAGTTCGAATCTCTTTGGTGGCTACACCTTC
CDR3aa: CASSSNLFGGYTF

v_gene: TRBV11-2
d_gene: .
j_gene: TRBJ1-1
abundance: .
CDR3nt: TGTGCCAGCAGCTTAGATGGGTTGGAGACTGAAGCTTTCTTT
CDR3aa: CASSLDGLETEAFF

v_gene: TRBV5-1
d_gene: .
j_gene: TRBJ1-2
abundance: .
CDR3nt: TGCGCCAGCAGCCCAATTGACGACACCTATGGCTACACCTTC
CDR3aa: CASSPIDDTYGYTF

v_gene: TRBV7-9
d_gene: .
j_gene: TRBJ1-1
abundance: .
CDR3nt: TGTGCCAGCAGCGGGCAGGGAAACGCTGAAGCTTTCTTT
CDR3aa: CASSGQGNAEAFF

v_gene: TRBV13
d_gene: .
j_gene: TRBJ2-3
abundance: .
CDR3nt: TGTGCCAGCAGCTTCGGCACAGATACGCAGTATTTT
CDR3aa: CASSFGTDTQYF

v_gene: TRBV7-8
d_gene: TRBD2
j_gene: TRBJ2-1
abundance: .
CDR3nt: TGTGCCAGCAGGCCGGGGACTAGCGGCCCCAATGAGCAGTTCTTC
CDR3aa: CASRPGTSGPNEQFF

v_gene: TRBV6-5
d_gene: .
j_gene: TRBJ1-5
abundance: few
CDR3nt: TGTGCCAGCAGTTACGGACCGCCTTGGAGCAATCAGCCCCAGCATTTT
CDR3aa: CASSYGPPWSNQPQHF

v_gene: TRBV5-4
d_gene: .
j_gene: TRBJ2-3
abundance: .
CDR3nt: TGTGCCAGCAGCTTGGACTGGGGAGCAGATACGCAGTATTTT
CDR3aa: CASSLDWGADTQYF

v_gene: TRBV15
d_gene: .
j_gene: TRBJ2-3
abundance: once
CDR3nt: TGTGCCACCAGCAGGGGTCCTTCGCAGAGCACAGATACGCAGTATTTT
CDR3aa: CATSRGPSQSTDTQYF

v_gene: TRBV19
d_gene: TRBD2
j_gene: TRBJ2-5
abundance: .
CDR3nt: TGTGCCAGTAGTGGACTAGCGGGAGAGACCCAGTACTTC
CDR3aa: CASSGLAGETQYF

v_gene: TRBV30
d_gene: .
j_gene: TRBJ1-1
abundance: .
CDR3nt: TGTGCCTGGGATCGAAGGACGAACACTGAAGCTTTCTTT
CDR3aa: CAWDRRTNTEAFF

v_gene: TRBV5-1
d_gene: .
j_gene: TRBJ2-1
abundance: once
CDR3nt: TGCGCCAGCAGCCTATCCGGGGGTCCTAATGAGCAGTTCTTC
CDR3aa: CASSLSGGPNEQFF

v_gene: TRBV10-2
d_gene: .
j_gene: TRBJ1-1
abundance: .
CDR3nt: TGCGCCAGCAGTGAGGTGGCGCGCACTGAAGCTTTCTTT
CDR3aa: CASSEVARTEAFF

v_gene: TRBV19
d_gene: TRBD2
j_gene: TRBJ2-1
abundance: .
CDR3nt: TGTGCCAGTAGTACCACTAGCGGGAGCGGTTTGGATGAGCAGTTCTTC
CDR3aa: CASSTTSGSGLDEQFF

v_gene: TRBV9
d_gene: TRBD1
j_gene: TRBJ2-3
abundance: .
CDR3nt: TGTGCCAGCAGCGATTCCGGGACAGGCACAGATACGCAGTATTTT
CDR3aa: CASSDSGTGTDTQYF

v_gene: TRBV18
d_gene: TRBD2
j_gene: TRBJ2-7
abundance: .
CDR3nt: TGTGCCAGCTCACCGGGGCTAGCGGGAGGTTCCTACGAGCAGTACTTC
CDR3aa: CASSPGLAGGSYEQYF

v_gene: TRBV5-8
d_gene: .
j_gene: TRBJ2-5
abundance: .
CDR3nt: TGTGCCAGCAGCTTCCGGGGACAAGAGACCCAGTACTTC
CDR3aa: CASSFRGQETQYF

v_gene: TRBV7-3
d_gene: TRBD1
j_gene: TRBJ2-3
abundance: .
CDR3nt: TGTGCCAGCAGCACCGTAACAGGGGACGGCACAGATACGCAGTATTTT
CDR3aa: CASSTVTGDGTDTQYF

v_gene: TRBV5-1
d_gene: .
j_gene: TRBJ2-2
abundance: .
CDR3nt: TGCGCCAGCAGCTTGGGCAGGCTTGCGAACACCGGGGAGCTGTTTTTT
CDR3aa: CASSLGRLANTGELFF

v_gene: TRBV18
d_gene: .
j_gene: TRBJ2-5
abundance: .
CDR3nt: TGTGCCAGCTCACCACCGTCGGGATACCAAGAGACCCAGTACTTC
CDR3aa: CASSPPSGYQETQYF

v_gene: TRBV5-1
d_gene: .
j_gene: TRBJ2-7
abundance: .
CDR3nt: TGCGCCAGCAGCCCCCCGCCACTACGAGCGCCTTACTCCTACGAGCAGTACTTC
CDR3aa: CASSPPPLRAPYSYEQYF

v_gene: TRBV6-4
d_gene: .
j_gene: TRBJ2-6
abundance: .
CDR3nt: TGTGCCAGCAGACAGAGTCCCTCGAACGTCCTGACTTTC
CDR3aa: CASRQSPSNVLTF

v_gene: TRBV5-1
d_gene: TRBD2
j_gene: TRBJ2-7
abundance: .
CDR3nt: TGCGCCAGCAGCTTTATAGCGGGCCCTACCTACGAGCAGTACTTC
CDR3aa: CASSFIAGPTYEQYF

v_gene: TRBV14
d_gene: .
j_gene: TRBJ2-5
abundance: few
CDR3nt: TGTGCCAGCAGCCAAGGGACAGAGACCCAGTACTTC
CDR3aa: CASSQGTETQYF

v_gene: TRBV6-5
d_gene: .
j_gene: TRBJ2-3
abundance: .
CDR3nt: TGTGCCAGCAGTTACTTTGGGACTCGGGATACGCAGTATTTT
CDR3aa: CASSYFGTRDTQYF